The 10 T cell receptor beta chains below were found in one sample sequenced in a study of early stage breast cancer tumors. The method was immunoSEQ multiplex PCR; TCRdb's version includes in-frame clones alone and lacks a portion of them. The table records approximately 30,000 clones, roughly three fifths of them present only once. What was sequenced was breast tumor tissue. All receptors derive from a person aged 45 to 59 with breast cancer.

The V and J genes are TRBV7-2 and TRBJ1-1; tentative D call: TRBD1 (6 bases). The CDR3 runs to 15 residues. Germline assignment: CDR1 SGHTA and CDR2 FQGNSA. V lost 3 bases, J lost 5 bases, and 16 bases lay in between. The CDR3 spells CASSLYTGSRTEAFF. The CDR3 DNA reads as TGTGCCAGCAGCTTGTACACAGGGTCGAGGACTGAAGCTTTCTTT.

This clone was recorded a few times. V is TRBV5-1 and J is TRBJ2-7; 10 nucleotides agree with TRBD1. CDR1 and CDR2 from the germline V gene are SGHRS and YFSETQ. V was pared by 4 bases and J by 9 bases, with 7 bases of the junction left unmatched. CDR3 length: 13 residues. DNA of the CDR3: TGCGCCAGCAGCCCGTCGACAGGGGGCGTGCAGTACTTC. It specifies CASSPSTGGVQYF.

This chain joins TRBV9 and TRBJ1-3; D gene unclear. The CDR3 loop spans 16 amino acids. Germline CDR1 and CDR2: SGDLS and YYNGEE. The V end lost 0 bases, the J end lost 0 bases, and 10 bases lay between the germline ends. Here the CDR3 reads CASSVVAGTSGNTIYF. CDR3 DNA sequence: TGTGCCAGCAGCGTAGTTGCAGGAACCTCTGGAAACACCATATATTTT.

The table lists this clone with a few counts. The chain is built from TRBV10-2 and TRBJ1-1; D gene ambiguous. The CDR3 is 14 amino acids. Trimming took 5 bases from V and 2 from J, leaving 12 bases between them. Germline CDR1 is WSHSY and CDR2 is SAAADI. In DNA, the CDR3 is TGCGCCAGCAGTTTTGGCGAGACAAACACTGAAGCTTTCTTT. Its protein is CASSFGETNTEAFF.

This chain links TRBV6-4 with TRBJ1-2; the match to TRBD1 covers 7 bases. Unmatched junction bases numbered 17, after V lost 3 bases and J lost 7 bases. Germline loops: CDR1 MRHNA, CDR2 SNTAGT. The CDR3 loop spans 17 amino acids. This chain's CDR3 is CASSDPPLDRVRGGYTF. The CDR3 nucleotides are TGTGCCAGCAGTGATCCGCCCCTAGACAGGGTACGAGGTGGCTACACCTTC.

The J gene is TRBJ2-3, the V gene TRBV30; TRBD2 agrees at 9 bases. The germline gives CDR1 GTSNPN, CDR2 SVGIG (reference sequence). V shed 5 bases, J shed 3 bases, and the junction held 9 bases outside the gene matches. CDR3 length equals 15 residues. The CDR3 reads CAWDLSGRGTDTQYF. The CDR3 DNA follows: TGTGCCTGGGACCTTAGCGGGAGAGGTACAGATACGCAGTATTTT.

The chain employs TRBV6-6 and TRBJ2-1, with no clear D. The germline V gene encodes CDR1 MNHNY and CDR2 SVGAGI (reference sequence). Trimming stripped 6 bases from V and 0 bases from J, with 15 bases between. CDR3 length equals 16 residues. The CDR3: CASSVLGKFSYNEQFF. In DNA form, the CDR3 reads TGTGCCAGCAGCGTGTTGGGGAAGTTCTCCTACAATGAGCAGTTCTTC.

V is TRBV4-2 and J is TRBJ1-2, with D possibly matching TRBD1 (6 bases). Germline CDR1 LGHNA, CDR2 YNFKEQ. The CDR3 loop spans 17 amino acids. Trimming removed 1 base at V and 6 bases at J, with 21 bases between. The CDR3 spells CASSQVTAAGKGDGYTF. The CDR3, as DNA: TGTGCCAGCAGCCAAGTAACGGCCGCGGGAAAGGGGGATGGCTACACCTTC.

This chain connects TRBV11-2 to TRBJ2-2; D ambiguous. The CDR3 is 15 residues long. The V gene lost 1 base and the J gene lost 3 bases, with 9 bases spanning the gap. CDR1 and CDR2 from the germline V gene are SGHAT and FQNNGV. CDR3 residues: CASSLGTWDTGELFF. In DNA form, the CDR3 reads TGTGCCAGCAGCTTAGGAACATGGGACACCGGGGAGCTGTTTTTT.

The chain carries TRBV7-9 and TRBJ2-1; either TRBD1 or TRBD2 may fit D (6 bases each). CDR1 SEHNR and CDR2 FQNEAQ come from the germline V gene (reference sequence). The CDR3 runs to 15 residues. V gave up 1 base and J gave up 0 bases, with 7 bases separating them. The CDR3 DNA reads as TGTGCCAGCAGCTTAGAGGGGGGCTCCTACAATGAGCAGTTCTTC. Translated: CASSLEGGSYNEQFF. Complete variable domain (other parts from reference TRBV7-9 and TRBJ2-1): DTGVSQNPRHKITKRGQNVTFRCDPISEHNRLYWYRQTLGQGPEFLTYFQNEAQLEKSRLLSDRFSAERPKGSFSTLEIQRTEQGDSAMYLCASSLEGGSYNEQFFGPGTRLTVL.